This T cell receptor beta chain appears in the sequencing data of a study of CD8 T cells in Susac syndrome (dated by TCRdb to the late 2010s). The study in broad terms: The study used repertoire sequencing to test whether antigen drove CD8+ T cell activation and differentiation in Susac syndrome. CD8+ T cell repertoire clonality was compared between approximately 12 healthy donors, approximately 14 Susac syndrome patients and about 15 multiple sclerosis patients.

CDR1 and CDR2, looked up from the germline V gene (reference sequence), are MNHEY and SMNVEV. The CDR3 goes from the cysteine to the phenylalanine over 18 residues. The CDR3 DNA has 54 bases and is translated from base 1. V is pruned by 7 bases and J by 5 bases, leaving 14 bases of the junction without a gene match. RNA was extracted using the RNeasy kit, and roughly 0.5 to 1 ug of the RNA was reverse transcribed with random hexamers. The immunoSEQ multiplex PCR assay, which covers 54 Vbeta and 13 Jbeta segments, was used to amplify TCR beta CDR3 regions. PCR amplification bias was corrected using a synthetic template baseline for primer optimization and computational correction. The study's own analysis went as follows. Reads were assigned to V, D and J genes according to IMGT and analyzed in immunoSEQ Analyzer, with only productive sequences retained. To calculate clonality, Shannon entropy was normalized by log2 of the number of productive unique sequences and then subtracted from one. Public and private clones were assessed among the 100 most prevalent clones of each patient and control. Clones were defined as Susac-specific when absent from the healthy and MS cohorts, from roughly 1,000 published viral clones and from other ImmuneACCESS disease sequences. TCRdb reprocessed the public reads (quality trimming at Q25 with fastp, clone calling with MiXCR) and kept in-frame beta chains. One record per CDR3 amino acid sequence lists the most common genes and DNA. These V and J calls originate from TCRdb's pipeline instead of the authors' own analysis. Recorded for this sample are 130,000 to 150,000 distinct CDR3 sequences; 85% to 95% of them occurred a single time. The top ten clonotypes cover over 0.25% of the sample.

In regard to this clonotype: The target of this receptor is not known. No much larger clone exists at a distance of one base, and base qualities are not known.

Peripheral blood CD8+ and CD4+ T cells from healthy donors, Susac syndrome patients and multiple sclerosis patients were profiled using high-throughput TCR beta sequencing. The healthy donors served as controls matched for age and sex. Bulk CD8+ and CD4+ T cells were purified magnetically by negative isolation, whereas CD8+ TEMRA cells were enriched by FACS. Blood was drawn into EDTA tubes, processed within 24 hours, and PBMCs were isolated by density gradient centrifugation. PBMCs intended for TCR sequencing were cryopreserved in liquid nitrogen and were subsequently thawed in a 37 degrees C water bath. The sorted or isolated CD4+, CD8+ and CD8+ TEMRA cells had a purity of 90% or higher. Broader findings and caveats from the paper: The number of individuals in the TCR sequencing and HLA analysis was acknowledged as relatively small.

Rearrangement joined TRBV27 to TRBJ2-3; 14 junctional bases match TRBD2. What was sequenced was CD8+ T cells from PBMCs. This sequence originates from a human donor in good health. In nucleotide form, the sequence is TGTGCCAGCACCACAAGGACTAGCGGGAGGAATTTTATAGATACGCAGTATTTT. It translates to CASTTRTSGRNFIDTQYF.